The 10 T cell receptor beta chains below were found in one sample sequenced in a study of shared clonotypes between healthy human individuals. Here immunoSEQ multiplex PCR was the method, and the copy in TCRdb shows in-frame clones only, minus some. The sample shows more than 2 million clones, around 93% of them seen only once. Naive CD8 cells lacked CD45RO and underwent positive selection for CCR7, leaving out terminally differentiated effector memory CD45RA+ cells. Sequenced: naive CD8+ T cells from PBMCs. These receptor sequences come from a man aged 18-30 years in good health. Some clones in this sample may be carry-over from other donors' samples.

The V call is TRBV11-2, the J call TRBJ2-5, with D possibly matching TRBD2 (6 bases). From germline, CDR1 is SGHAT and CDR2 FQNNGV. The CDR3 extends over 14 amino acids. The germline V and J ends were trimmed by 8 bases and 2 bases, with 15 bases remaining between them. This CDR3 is CASQSPGTQETQYF. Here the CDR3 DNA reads TGTGCCAGCCAGTCGCCCGGGACTCAAGAGACCCAGTACTTC.

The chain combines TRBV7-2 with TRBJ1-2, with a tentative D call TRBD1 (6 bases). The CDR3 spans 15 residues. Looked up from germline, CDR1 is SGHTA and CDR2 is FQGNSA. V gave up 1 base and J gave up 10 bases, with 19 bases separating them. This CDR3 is CASSLVVRGPEDYTF. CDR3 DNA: TGTGCCAGCAGCTTAGTAGTCCGGGGGCCCGAAGACTACACCTTC.

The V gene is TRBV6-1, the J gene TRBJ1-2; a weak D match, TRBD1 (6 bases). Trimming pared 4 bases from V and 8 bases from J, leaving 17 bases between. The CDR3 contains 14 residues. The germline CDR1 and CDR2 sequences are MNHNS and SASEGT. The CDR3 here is CASSAPTGNDGYTF. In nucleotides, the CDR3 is TGTGCCAGCAGTGCCCCAACAGGGAATGACGGCTACACCTTC.

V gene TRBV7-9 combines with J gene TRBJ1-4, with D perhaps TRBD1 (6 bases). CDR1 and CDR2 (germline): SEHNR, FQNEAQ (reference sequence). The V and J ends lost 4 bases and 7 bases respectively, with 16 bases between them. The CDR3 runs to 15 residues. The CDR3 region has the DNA TGTGCCAGCAGCTCGTGGGACAATCCTCCTGAAAAACTGTTTTTT. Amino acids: CASSSWDNPPEKLFF.

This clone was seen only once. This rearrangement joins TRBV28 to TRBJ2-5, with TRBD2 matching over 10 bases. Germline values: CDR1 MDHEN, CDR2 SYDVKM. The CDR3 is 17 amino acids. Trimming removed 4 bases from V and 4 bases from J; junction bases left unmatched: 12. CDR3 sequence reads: CASSSTRGAGGSETQYF. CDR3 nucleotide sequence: TGTGCCAGCAGTTCTACGAGAGGAGCGGGAGGGTCAGAGACCCAGTACTTC.

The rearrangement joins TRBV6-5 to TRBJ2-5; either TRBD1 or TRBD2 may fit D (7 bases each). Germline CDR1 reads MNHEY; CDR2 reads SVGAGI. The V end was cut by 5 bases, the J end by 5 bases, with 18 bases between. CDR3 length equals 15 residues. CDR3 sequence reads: CASSRPGRGPETQYF. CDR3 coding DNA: TGTGCCAGCAGTCGACCGGGGAGGGGGCCCGAGACCCAGTACTTC.

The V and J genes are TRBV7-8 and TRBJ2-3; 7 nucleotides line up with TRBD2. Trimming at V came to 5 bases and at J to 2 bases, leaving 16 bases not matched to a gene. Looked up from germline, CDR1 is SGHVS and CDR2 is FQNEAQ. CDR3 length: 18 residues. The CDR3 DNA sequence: TGTGCCAGCAGCGACCCCGCGGCCAGCGGGGAACCCACAGATACGCAGTATTTT. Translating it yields CASSDPAASGEPTDTQYF.

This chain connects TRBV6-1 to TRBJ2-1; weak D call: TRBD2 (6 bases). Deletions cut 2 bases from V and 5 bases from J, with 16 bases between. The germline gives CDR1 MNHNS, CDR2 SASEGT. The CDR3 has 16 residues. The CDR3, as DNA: TGTGCCAGCAGTGAATTTTCGGGACTGGTCGACAATGAGCAGTTCTTC. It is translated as CASSEFSGLVDNEQFF.

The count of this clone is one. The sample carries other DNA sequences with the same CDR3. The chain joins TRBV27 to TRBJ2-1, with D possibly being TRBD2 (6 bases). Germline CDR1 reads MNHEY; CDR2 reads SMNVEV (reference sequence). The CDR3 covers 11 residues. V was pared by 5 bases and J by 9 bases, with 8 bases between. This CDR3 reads CASSVSGEQFF. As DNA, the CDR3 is TGTGCCAGCAGTGTTAGCGGTGAGCAGTTCTTC.

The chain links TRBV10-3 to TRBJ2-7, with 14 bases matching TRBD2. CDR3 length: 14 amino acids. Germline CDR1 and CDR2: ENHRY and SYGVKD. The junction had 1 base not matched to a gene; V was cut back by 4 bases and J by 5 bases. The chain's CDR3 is CAISGGLAGDEQYF. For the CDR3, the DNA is TGTGCCATCAGTGGGGGACTAGCGGGAGACGAGCAGTACTTC.